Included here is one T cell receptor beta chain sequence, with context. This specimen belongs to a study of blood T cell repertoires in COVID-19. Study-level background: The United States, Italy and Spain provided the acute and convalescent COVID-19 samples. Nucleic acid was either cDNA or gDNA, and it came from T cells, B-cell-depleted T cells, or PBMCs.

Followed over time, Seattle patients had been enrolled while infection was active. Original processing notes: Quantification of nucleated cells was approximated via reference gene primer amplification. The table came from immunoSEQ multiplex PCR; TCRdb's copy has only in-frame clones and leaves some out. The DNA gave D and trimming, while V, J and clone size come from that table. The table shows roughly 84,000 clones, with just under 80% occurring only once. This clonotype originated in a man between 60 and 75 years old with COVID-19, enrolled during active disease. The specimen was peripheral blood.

CDR3 DNA sequence: TGTGCCAGCAGTTCGGACAGTAATCAGCCCCAGCATTTT. Its protein is CASSSDSNQPQHF. The gene calls are TRBV2 and TRBJ1-5, with a possible D match to TRBD1 (6 bases). The V end lost 5 bases, the J end lost 4 bases, and 9 bases lay between the germline ends. The CDR3 sequence is 13 residues long. The germline V gene encodes CDR1 SNHLY and CDR2 FYNNEI. Full variable domain (remainder filled in from reference TRBV2 and TRBJ1-5): EPEVTQTPSHQVTQMGQEVILRCVPISNHLYFYWYRQILGQKVEFLVSFYNNEISEKSEIFDDQFSVERPDGSNFTLKIRSTKLEDSAMYFCASSSDSNQPQHFGDGTRLSIL.